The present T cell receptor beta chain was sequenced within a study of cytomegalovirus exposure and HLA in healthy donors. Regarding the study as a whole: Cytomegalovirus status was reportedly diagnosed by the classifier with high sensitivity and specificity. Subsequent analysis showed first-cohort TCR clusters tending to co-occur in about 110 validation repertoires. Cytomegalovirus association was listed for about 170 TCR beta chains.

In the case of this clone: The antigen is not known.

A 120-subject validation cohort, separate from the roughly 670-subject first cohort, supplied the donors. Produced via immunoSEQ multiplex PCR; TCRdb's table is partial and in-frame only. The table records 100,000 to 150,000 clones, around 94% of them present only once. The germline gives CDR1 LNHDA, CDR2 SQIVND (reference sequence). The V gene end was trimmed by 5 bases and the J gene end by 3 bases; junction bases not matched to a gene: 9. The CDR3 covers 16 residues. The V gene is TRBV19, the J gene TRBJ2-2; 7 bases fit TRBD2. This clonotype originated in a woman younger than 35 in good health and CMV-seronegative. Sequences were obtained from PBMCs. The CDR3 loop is CASSPGRAWDTGELFF. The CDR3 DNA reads TGTGCCAGTAGTCCGGGGAGGGCCTGGGACACCGGGGAGCTGTTTTTT.